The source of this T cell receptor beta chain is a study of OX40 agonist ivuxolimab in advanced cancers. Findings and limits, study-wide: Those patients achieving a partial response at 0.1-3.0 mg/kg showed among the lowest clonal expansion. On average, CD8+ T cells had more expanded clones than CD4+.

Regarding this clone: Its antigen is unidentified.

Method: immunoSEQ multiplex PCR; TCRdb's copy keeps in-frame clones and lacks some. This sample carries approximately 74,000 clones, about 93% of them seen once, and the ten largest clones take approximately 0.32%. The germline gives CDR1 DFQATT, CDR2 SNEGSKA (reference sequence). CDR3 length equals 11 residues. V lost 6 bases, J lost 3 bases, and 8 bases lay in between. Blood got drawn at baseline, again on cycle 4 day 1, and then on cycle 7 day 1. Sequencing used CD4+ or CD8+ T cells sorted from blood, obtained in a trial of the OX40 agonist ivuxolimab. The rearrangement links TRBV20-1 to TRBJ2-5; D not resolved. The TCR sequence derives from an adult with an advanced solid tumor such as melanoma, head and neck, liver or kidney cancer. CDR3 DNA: TGCAGTGCCATAAAAAAAGAGACCCAGTACTTC. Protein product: CSAIKKETQYF.